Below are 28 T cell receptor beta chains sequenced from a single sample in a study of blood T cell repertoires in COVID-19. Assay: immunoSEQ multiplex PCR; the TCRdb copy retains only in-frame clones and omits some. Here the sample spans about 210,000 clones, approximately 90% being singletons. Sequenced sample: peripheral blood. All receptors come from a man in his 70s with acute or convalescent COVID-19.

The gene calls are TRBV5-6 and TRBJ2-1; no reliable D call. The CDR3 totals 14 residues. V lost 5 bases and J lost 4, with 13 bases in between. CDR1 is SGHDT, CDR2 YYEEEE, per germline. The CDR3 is CASSFPPLYNEQFF. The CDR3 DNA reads TGTGCCAGCAGTTTCCCCCCCCTGTACAATGAGCAGTTCTTC.

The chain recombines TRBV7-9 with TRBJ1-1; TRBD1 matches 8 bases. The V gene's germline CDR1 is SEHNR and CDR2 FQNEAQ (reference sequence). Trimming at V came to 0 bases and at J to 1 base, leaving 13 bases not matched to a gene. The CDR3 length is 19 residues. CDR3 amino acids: CASSLAHLGGQGQNTEAFF. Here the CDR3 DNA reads TGTGCCAGCAGCTTAGCGCATCTTGGCGGACAGGGACAGAACACTGAAGCTTTCTTT.

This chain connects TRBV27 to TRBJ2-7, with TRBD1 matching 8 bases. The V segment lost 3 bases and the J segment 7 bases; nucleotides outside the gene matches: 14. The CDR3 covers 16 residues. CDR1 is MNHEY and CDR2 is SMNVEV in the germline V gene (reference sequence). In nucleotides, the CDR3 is TGTGCCAGCAGTTTGATCCGGACAGGGAAGGTTCGGGAGCAGTACTTC. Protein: CASSLIRTGKVREQYF.

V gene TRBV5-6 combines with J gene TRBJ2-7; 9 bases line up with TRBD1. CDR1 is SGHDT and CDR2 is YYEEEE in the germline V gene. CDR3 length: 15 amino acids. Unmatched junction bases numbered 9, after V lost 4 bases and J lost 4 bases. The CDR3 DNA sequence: TGTGCCAGCAGCGCCGGACAGGGGATCGTGTACGAGCAGTACTTC. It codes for CASSAGQGIVYEQYF.

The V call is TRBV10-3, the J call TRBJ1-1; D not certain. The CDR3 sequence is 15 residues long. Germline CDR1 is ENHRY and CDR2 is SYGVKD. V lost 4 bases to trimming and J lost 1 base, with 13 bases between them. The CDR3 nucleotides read TGTGCCATCAGTGGGAAGGCGGGATCGAACACTGAAGCTTTCTTT. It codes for CAISGKAGSNTEAFF.

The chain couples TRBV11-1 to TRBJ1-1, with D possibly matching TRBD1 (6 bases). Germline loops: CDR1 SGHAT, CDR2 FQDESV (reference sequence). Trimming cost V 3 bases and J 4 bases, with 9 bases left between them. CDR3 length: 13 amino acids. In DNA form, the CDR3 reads TGTGCCAGCAGCTTCGTAGGGGGCACTGAAGCTTTCTTT. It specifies CASSFVGGTEAFF.

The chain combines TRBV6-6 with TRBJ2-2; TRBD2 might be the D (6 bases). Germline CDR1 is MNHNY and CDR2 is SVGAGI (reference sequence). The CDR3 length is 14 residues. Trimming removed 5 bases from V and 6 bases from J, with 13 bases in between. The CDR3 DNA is TGTGCCAGCAGTAGGGCGGCGGGGTCCGGGGAGCTGTTTTTT. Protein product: CASSRAAGSGELFF.

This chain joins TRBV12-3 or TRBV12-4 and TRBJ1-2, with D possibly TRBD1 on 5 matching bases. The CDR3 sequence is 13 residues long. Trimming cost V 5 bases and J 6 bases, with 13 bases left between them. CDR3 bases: TGTGCCAGCAGTCGAACAGGTGGAAATGGCTACACCTTC. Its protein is CASSRTGGNGYTF.

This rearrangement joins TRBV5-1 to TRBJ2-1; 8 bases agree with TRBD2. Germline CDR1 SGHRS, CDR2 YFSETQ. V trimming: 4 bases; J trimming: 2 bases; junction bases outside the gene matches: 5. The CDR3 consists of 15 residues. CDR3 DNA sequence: TGCGCCAGCAGCCACTCGACTAGCGCCTACAATGAGCAGTTCTTC. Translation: CASSHSTSAYNEQFF.

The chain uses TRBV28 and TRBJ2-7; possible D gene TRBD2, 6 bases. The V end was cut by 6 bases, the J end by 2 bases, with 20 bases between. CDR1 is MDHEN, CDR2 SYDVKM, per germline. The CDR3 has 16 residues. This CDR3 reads CASRRRVILAAYEQYF. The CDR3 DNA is TGTGCCAGCAGGAGGAGGGTTATACTAGCCGCCTACGAGCAGTACTTC.

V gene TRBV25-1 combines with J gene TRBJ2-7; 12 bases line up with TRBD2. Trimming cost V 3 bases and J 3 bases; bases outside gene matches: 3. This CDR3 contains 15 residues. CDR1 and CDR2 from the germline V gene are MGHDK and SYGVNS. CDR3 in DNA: TGTGCCAGCAGTGATCGGACTAGCGGGGACTACGAGCAGTACTTC. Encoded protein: CASSDRTSGDYEQYF.

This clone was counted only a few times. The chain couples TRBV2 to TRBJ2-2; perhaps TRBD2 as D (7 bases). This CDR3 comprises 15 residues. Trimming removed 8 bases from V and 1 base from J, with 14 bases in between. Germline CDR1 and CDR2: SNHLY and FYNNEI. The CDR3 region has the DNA TGTGCCAGCCTAAGGGGGGGACTGAACACCGGGGAGCTGTTTTTT. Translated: CASLRGGLNTGELFF.

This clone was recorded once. CDR3 bases: TGTGCCAGCTCATCGACTTTTGCGGACACTGAAGCTTTCTTT. Protein product: CASSSTFADTEAFF. The rearrangement uses TRBV18 and TRBJ1-1; D is ambiguous. Germline lookup yields CDR1 KGHSH and CDR2 LQKENI. The CDR3 sequence is 14 residues long. With 5 bases removed from V and 3 bases from J, the gap between germline ends came to 13 bases.

This CDR3 is CASAWLANNEQFF. CDR3 in DNA: TGTGCCAGCGCGTGGCTAGCCAACAATGAGCAGTTCTTC. The chain employs TRBV2 and TRBJ2-1; TRBD2 might be the D (5 bases). Germline CDR1 reads SNHLY; CDR2 reads FYNNEI. The CDR3 is 13 amino acids. The V and J ends lost 8 bases and 5 bases respectively, with 13 bases between them.

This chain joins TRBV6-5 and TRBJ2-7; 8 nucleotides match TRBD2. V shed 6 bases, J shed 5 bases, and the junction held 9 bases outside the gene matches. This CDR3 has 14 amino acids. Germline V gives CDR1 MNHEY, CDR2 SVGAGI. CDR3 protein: CASRRGETYNEQYF. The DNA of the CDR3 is TGTGCCAGCAGGCGGGGGGAGACCTACAACGAGCAGTACTTC.

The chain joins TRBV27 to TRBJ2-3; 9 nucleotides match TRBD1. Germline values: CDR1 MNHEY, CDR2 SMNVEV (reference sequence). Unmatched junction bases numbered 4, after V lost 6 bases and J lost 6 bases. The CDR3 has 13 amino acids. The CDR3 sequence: CASRDRGRDTQYF. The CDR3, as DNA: TGTGCCAGCAGGGACAGGGGACGGGATACGCAGTATTTT.

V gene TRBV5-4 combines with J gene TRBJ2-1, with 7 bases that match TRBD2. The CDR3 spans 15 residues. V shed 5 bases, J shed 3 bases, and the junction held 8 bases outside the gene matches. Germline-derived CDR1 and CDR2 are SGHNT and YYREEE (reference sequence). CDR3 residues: CASRPERDYYNEQFF. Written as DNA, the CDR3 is TGTGCCAGCAGACCAGAGCGGGACTACTACAATGAGCAGTTCTTC.

CDR3 DNA sequence: TGTGCCAGCAGCGTTTGGTTAACGGGGGGAATGAAAGATGAGCAGTTCTTC. Its translation is CASSVWLTGGMKDEQFF. V is TRBV7-9 and J is TRBJ2-1, with 7 bases fitting TRBD2. V dropped 5 bases and J dropped 8; count of bases not matched to a gene: 18. This CDR3 spans 17 amino acids. Germline V CDR1 and CDR2: SEHNR, FQNEAQ (reference sequence).

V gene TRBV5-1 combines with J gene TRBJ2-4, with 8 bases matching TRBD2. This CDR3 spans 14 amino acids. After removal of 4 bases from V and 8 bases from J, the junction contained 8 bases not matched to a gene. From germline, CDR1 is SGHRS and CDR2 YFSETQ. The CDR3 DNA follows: TGCGCCAGCAGCACCGGGGGGGCGGAGGACATTCAGTACTTC. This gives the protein CASSTGGAEDIQYF.

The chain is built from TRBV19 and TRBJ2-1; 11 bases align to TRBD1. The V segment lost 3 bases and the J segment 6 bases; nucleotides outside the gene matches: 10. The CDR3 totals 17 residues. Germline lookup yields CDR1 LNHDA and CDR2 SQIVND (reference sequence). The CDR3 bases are TGTGCCAGTAGTATGGCGGTTGGGGGACAGGGGGTCAATGAGCAGTTCTTC. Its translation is CASSMAVGGQGVNEQFF.

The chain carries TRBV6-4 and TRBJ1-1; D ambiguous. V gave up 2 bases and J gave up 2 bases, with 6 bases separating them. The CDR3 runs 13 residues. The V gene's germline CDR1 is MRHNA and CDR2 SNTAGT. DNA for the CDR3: TGTGCCAGCAGTGACGGCCGTAACACTGAAGCTTTCTTT. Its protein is CASSDGRNTEAFF.

DNA for the CDR3: TGTGCCAGCATCCCCCACGGGGGGAACTATGGCTACACCTTC. This codes for CASIPHGGNYGYTF. The J gene is TRBJ1-2, the V gene TRBV5-5; tentative D call: TRBD1 (5 bases). Germline CDR1 and CDR2: SGHKS and YYEKEE (reference sequence). Trimming took 6 bases from V and 2 from J, leaving 14 bases between them. The length of the CDR3 is 14 residues.

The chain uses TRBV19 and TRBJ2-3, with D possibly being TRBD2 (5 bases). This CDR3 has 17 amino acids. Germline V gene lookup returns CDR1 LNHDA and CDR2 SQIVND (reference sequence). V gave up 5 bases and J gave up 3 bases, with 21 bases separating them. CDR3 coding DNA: TGTGCCAGTAGTGCGGGCAATAAGTACGAAATTACAGATACGCAGTATTTT. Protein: CASSAGNKYEITDTQYF.

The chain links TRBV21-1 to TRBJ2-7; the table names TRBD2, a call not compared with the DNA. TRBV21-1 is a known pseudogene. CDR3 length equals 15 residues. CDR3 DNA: TGTGCCAGCAGCAAAACTCTAGCGGGAGAGGACGAGCAGTACTTC. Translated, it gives CASSKTLAGEDEQYF.

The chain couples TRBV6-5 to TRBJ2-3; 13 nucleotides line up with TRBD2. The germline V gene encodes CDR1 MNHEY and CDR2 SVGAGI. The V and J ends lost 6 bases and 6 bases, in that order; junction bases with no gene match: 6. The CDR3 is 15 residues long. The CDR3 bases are TGTGCCAGCAGACGCGGACTAGCGGGAGCTGATACGCAGTATTTT. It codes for CASRRGLAGADTQYF.

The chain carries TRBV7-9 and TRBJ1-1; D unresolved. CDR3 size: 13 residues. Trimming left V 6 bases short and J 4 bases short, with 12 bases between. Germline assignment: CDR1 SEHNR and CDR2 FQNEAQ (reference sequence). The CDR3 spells CASRPGLGTEAFF. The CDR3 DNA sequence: TGTGCCAGCAGACCGGGGTTGGGCACTGAAGCTTTCTTT.

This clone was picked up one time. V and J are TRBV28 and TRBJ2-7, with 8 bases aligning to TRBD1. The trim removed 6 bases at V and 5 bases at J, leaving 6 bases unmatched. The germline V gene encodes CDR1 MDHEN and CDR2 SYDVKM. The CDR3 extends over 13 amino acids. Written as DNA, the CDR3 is TGTGCCAGCAGCACGACAGGGGTTAACGAGCAGTACTTC. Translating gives CASSTTGVNEQYF.

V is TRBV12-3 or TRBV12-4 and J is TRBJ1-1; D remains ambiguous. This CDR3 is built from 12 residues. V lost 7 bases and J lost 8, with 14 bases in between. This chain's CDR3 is CASKLGGEEAFF. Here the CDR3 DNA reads TGTGCCAGCAAACTCGGTGGGGAGGAAGCTTTCTTT.